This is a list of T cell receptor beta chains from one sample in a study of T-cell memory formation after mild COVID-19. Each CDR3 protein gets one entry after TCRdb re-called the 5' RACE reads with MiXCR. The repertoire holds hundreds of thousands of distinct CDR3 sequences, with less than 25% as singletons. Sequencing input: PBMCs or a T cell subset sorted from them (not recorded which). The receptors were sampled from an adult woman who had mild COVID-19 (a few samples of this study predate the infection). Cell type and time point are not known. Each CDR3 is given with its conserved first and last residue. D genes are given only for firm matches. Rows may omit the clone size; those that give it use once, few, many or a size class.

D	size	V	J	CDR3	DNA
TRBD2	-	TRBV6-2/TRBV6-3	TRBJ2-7	CASSSSWTSGSAEQYF	TGTGCCAGCAGTTCTTCTTGGACTAGCGGATCGGCCGAGCAGTACTTC
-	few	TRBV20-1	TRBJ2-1	CSARMVSGNNEQFF	TGCAGTGCTAGGATGGTTAGCGGCAACAATGAGCAGTTCTTC
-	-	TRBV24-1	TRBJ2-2	CATSDPDSPNTGELFF	TGTGCCACCAGTGACCCGGACAGTCCGAACACCGGGGAGCTGTTTTTT
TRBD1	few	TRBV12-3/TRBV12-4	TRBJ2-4	CASSLVQGVAKNIQYF	TGTGCCAGCAGTTTGGTGCAGGGGGTAGCCAAAAACATTCAGTACTTC
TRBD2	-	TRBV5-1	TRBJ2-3	CASRGLPTDTQYF	TGCGCCAGCAGGGGACTACCCACAGATACGCAGTATTTT
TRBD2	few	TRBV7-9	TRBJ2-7	CASSTGLAGANEQYF	TGTGCCAGCAGCACCGGACTAGCGGGAGCTAACGAGCAGTACTTC
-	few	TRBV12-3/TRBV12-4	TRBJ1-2	CASSLVDEGHRTF	TGTGCCAGCAGTTTAGTCGATGAGGGGCACCGCACCTTC
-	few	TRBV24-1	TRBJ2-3	CATSSADSTDTQYF	TGTGCCACCAGTAGCGCGGATAGCACAGATACGCAGTATTTT
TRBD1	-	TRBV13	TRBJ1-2	CASSRRGQGVYGYTF	TGTGCCAGCAGCCGTCGGGGACAGGGGGTATATGGCTACACCTTC
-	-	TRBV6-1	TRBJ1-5	CASSGLTGYSNQPQHF	TGTGCCAGCAGTGGGTTGACAGGATATAGCAATCAGCCCCAGCATTTT
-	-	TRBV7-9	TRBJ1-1	CASSLGAGGARTEAFF	TGTGCCAGCAGCTTAGGCGCAGGCGGGGCGCGGACTGAAGCTTTCTTT
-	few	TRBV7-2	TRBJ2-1	CASSLSSRWHNEQFF	TGTGCCAGCAGCTTATCATCGCGGTGGCACAATGAGCAGTTCTTC